The 22 T cell receptor beta chains below come from one sample, sequenced in a study of cytomegalovirus exposure and HLA in healthy donors. Researchers ran the PCR with 60 Vbeta and 13 Jbeta primers. Assay: immunoSEQ multiplex PCR; the TCRdb copy retains only in-frame clones and omits some. The sample includes about 280,000 clones, 70% to 90% of them seen just once. Sequenced: PBMCs. The receptors were gathered from a woman aged 18-29 years in good health and CMV-seronegative.

V gene TRBV19 combines with J gene TRBJ2-7; the match to TRBD1 covers 12 bases. CDR3 length: 15 amino acids. CDR1 and CDR2 (germline): LNHDA, SQIVND (reference sequence). The CDR3 sequence is CASGQGAFAGDEQYF. CDR3 sequence (DNA): TGTGCTTCGGGACAGGGGGCTTTCGCTGGGGACGAGCAGTACTTC. Combining the CDR3 with reference TRBV19 and TRBJ2-7 gives the whole variable domain DGGITQSPKYLFRKEGQNVTLSCEQNLNHDAMYWYRQDPGQGLRLIYYSQIVNDFQKGDIAEGYSVSREKKESFPLTVTSAQKNPTAFYLCASGQGAFAGDEQYFGPGTRLTVT.

V is TRBV18 and J is TRBJ2-7; possible D gene TRBD1, 5 bases. Per germline, CDR1 KGHSH and CDR2 LQKENI. The CDR3 has 14 amino acids. V shed 0 bases and J shed 1 base, with 7 bases lying between them. The DNA for the CDR3 is TGTGCCAGCTCACCACCGGGGCCTTCCTACGAGCAGTACTTC. This sequence encodes CASSPPGPSYEQYF. Full variable domain (missing parts from reference TRBV18 and TRBJ2-7): NAGVMQNPRHLVRRRGQEARLRCSPMKGHSHVYWYRQLPEEGLKFMVYLQKENIIDESGMPKERFSAEFPKEGPSILRIQQVVRGDSAAYFCASSPPGPSYEQYFGPGTRLTVT.

The CDR3 coding sequence is TGTGCCAGCAGTGAAGGGGTCTCTAGGGGTAATTCACCCCTCCACTTT. Its translation: CASSEGVSRGNSPLHF. This chain connects TRBV6-1 to TRBJ1-6; D is possibly TRBD1 (5 bases). This CDR3 spans 16 amino acids. CDR1 and CDR2 from the germline V gene are MNHNS and SASEGT. V shed 1 base and J shed 6 bases, with 13 bases lying between them.

As to this clone: The sample has other DNA sequences that encode this CDR3 too. The V call is TRBV7-9, the J call TRBJ2-5; 8 bases are shared with TRBD2. Trimming took 7 bases from V and 4 from J; bases not matched to a gene: 20. The CDR3 loop spans 18 amino acids. Looked up from germline, CDR1 is SEHNR and CDR2 is FQNEAQ (reference sequence). For the CDR3, the DNA is TGTGCCAGCACCCCGGTACTGTCTAGCGGGTTAGGCGCAGAGACCCAGTACTTC. Translated, it gives CASTPVLSSGLGAETQYF.

The CDR3: CASSPGTSGGGQETQYF. The CDR3 DNA is TGTGCCAGCAGCCCGGGGACTAGCGGGGGTGGACAAGAGACCCAGTACTTC. The rearrangement links TRBV11-2 to TRBJ2-5, with 14 bases identical to TRBD2. The CDR3 is 17 amino acids. J was trimmed by 2 bases and V by 5 bases; bases with no gene match: 7. Germline CDR1 reads SGHAT; CDR2 reads FQNNGV. The whole variable domain, filled in from reference TRBV11-2 and TRBJ2-5, reads EAGVAQSPRYKIIEKRQSVAFWCNPISGHATLYWYQQILGQGPKLLIQFQNNGVVDDSQLPKDRFSAERLKGVDSTLKIQPAKLEDSAVYLCASSPGTSGGGQETQYFGPGTRLLVL.

The chain uses TRBV28 and TRBJ2-7; tentatively, D is TRBD1 (6 bases). The CDR3 length is 13 residues. Germline V gene data show CDR1 as MDHEN and CDR2 as SYDVKM. Trimming left V 8 bases short and J 3 bases short, with 14 bases between. The CDR3 sequence: CASVTSGDYEQYF. CDR3 bases: TGTGCCAGCGTGACCTCAGGGGACTACGAGCAGTACTTC.

The rearrangement uses TRBV10-1 and TRBJ2-3; D is perhaps TRBD2 (7 bases). The V end lost 4 bases, the J end lost 8 bases, and 13 bases lay between the germline ends. The CDR3 has 13 residues. Germline CDR1 and CDR2: WNHNN and SYGVQD (reference sequence). The CDR3, as DNA: TGCGCCAGCAGTGTCGGGGGGCAAAGTACGCAGTATTTT. It encodes CASSVGGQSTQYF.

The chain links TRBV7-3 to TRBJ2-2, with D unclear. Germline assignment: CDR1 SGHTA and CDR2 FQGTGA. The CDR3 contains 13 residues. Trimming pared 6 bases from V and 1 base from J, leaving 6 bases between. The CDR3 loop reads CASSNKNTGELFF. The CDR3 DNA follows: TGTGCCAGCAGTAACAAGAACACCGGGGAGCTGTTTTTT.

This rearrangement joins TRBV5-1 to TRBJ2-7; D gene unclear. Trimming cost V 0 bases and J 2 bases, with 12 bases left between them. CDR1 and CDR2 from the germline V gene are SGHRS and YFSETQ. The CDR3 extends over 15 amino acids. CDR3 in DNA: TGCGCCAGCAGCTTGGGGTACTCTTCTCCCTACGAGCAGTACTTC. This codes for CASSLGYSSPYEQYF. Variable domain in full (rest from reference TRBV5-1 and TRBJ2-7): KAGVTQTPRYLIKTRGQQVTLSCSPISGHRSVSWYQQTPGQGLQFLFEYFSETQRNKGNFPGRFSGRQFSNSRSEMNVSTLELGDSALYLCASSLGYSSPYEQYFGPGTRLTVT.

The chain employs TRBV6-4 and TRBJ2-3; 8 nucleotides match TRBD2. Germline CDR1 is MRHNA and CDR2 is SNTAGT. The CDR3 consists of 14 residues. Losses at the gene ends were 5 bases for V and 1 base for J; bases not matched to a gene: 2. This CDR3 is CASSSGGGTDTQYF. DNA for the CDR3: TGTGCCAGCAGTAGCGGGGGAGGCACAGATACGCAGTATTTT.

The J gene is TRBJ2-1, the V gene TRBV2, with TRBD1 matching over 8 bases. This CDR3 spans 13 amino acids. CDR1 and CDR2 (germline): SNHLY, FYNNEI. The V and J ends lost 7 bases and 4 bases, in that order; junction bases with no gene match: 3. CDR3 bases: TGTGCCAGCAAAGGACAGGGTTACAATGAGCAGTTCTTC. This gives the protein CASKGQGYNEQFF. Full variable domain (remainder filled in from reference TRBV2 and TRBJ2-1): EPEVTQTPSHQVTQMGQEVILRCVPISNHLYFYWYRQILGQKVEFLVSFYNNEISEKSEIFDDQFSVERPDGSNFTLKIRSTKLEDSAMYFCASKGQGYNEQFFGPGTRLTVL.

This clone was counted once. The rearrangement uses TRBV10-3 and TRBJ2-7; TRBD1 matches at 10 bases. With V trimmed by 0 bases and J by 1 base, 6 bases remained unmatched. The CDR3 covers 17 residues. CDR1 is ENHRY and CDR2 is SYGVKD in the germline V gene. The CDR3 DNA is TGTGCCATCAGTGAGTCGGGGAGGGACAGGGGATCCTACGAGCAGTACTTC. Translation: CAISESGRDRGSYEQYF.

The rearrangement uses TRBV19 and TRBJ2-1; 8 bases match TRBD1. V was pared by 4 bases and J by 1 base, with 3 bases of the junction left unmatched. This CDR3 comprises 15 residues. Per the germline V gene, CDR1 is LNHDA and CDR2 is SQIVND (reference sequence). CDR3: CASSKRQGSYNEQFF. The CDR3 bases are TGTGCCAGTAGTAAAAGACAGGGGTCCTACAATGAGCAGTTCTTC.

This clone was counted a single time. The J gene is TRBJ2-7, the V gene TRBV7-2; TRBD1 is a possible D gene (5 bases). This CDR3 region has 13 residues. Germline CDR1 reads SGHTA; CDR2 reads FQGNSA. V lost 4 bases and J lost 9, with 16 bases in between. CDR3 in DNA: TGTGCCAGCAGCTCACAAGAAGGGGTATGGCAGTACTTC. Translating it yields CASSSQEGVWQYF.

This clone appeared a single time. The rearrangement joins TRBV5-1 to TRBJ2-3; 13 bases agree with TRBD2. From germline, CDR1 is SGHRS and CDR2 YFSETQ. There are 17 residues in the CDR3. Trimming took 4 bases from V and 5 from J; bases not matched to a gene: 10. CDR3 nucleotides: TGCGCCAGCAGCGATATACTAGCGGGGGGGCCGGGAGATACGCAGTATTTT. Protein: CASSDILAGGPGDTQYF.

The chain couples TRBV19 to TRBJ1-2; 8 nucleotides line up with TRBD1. J was trimmed by 0 bases and V by 8 bases; bases with no gene match: 8. Germline V lookup: CDR1 LNHDA, CDR2 SQIVND (reference sequence). CDR3 length: 15 amino acids. CDR3 DNA sequence: TGTGCCAGTGGGCCTCAGGGGGCAGCTAACTATGGCTACACCTTC. Protein: CASGPQGAANYGYTF.

This chain joins TRBV5-6 and TRBJ1-6; 8 bases are a match to TRBD1. Germline values: CDR1 SGHDT, CDR2 YYEEEE. The trim removed 4 bases at V and 7 bases at J, leaving 4 bases unmatched. The CDR3 spans 14 residues. The CDR3 DNA follows: TGTGCCAGCAGCCCTGACAGGGGAAATTCACCCCTCCACTTT. Protein sequence: CASSPDRGNSPLHF.

This clone was detected only once. V is TRBV10-1 and J is TRBJ2-1; TRBD1 aligns across 11 bases. Germline V gene data show CDR1 as WNHNN and CDR2 as SYGVQD (reference sequence). The CDR3 is made up of 15 amino acids. The V and J ends lost 2 bases and 8 bases, in that order; junction bases with no gene match: 5. The CDR3 nucleotides read TGCGCCAGCAGTGAGACGGACAGGGGGCGAGATGAGCAGTTCTTC. Protein product: CASSETDRGRDEQFF.

Points on this clone: The sample has other DNA sequences that encode this CDR3 too. The chain combines TRBV5-1 with TRBJ2-7; TRBD2 matches 13 bases. Looked up from germline, CDR1 is SGHRS and CDR2 is YFSETQ. With V trimmed by 0 bases and J by 4 bases, 1 base remained unmatched. The CDR3 runs 15 residues. The CDR3, as DNA: TGCGCCAGCAGCTTGGGACTAGCGGGGGGATACGAGCAGTACTTC. Translating it yields CASSLGLAGGYEQYF.

This clone was observed a single time. The rearrangement links TRBV27 to TRBJ1-1; 7 nucleotides align to TRBD1. This CDR3 region has 17 residues. Germline V lookup: CDR1 MNHEY, CDR2 SMNVEV (reference sequence). The V segment lost 5 bases and the J segment 0 bases; nucleotides outside the gene matches: 12. CDR3 protein: CASSKRDSMNMNTEAFF. The CDR3 coding sequence is TGTGCCAGCAGTAAGAGGGACAGCATGAATATGAACACTGAAGCTTTCTTT.

The rearrangement links TRBV5-1 to TRBJ2-7; D perhaps matches TRBD2 (6 bases). The length of the CDR3 is 18 residues. The V and J ends lost 2 bases and 0 bases respectively, with 21 bases between them. CDR1 is SGHRS, CDR2 YFSETQ, per germline. The CDR3 DNA is TGCGCCAGCAGCTTTCCCAGCAACCCCGGGAGTGACTCCTACGAGCAGTACTTC. This codes for CASSFPSNPGSDSYEQYF.

The chain is built from TRBV27 and TRBJ1-5; D unclear. CDR1 and CDR2 from the germline V gene are MNHEY and SMNVEV (reference sequence). Trimming took off 1 base at V and 2 bases at J, with 6 bases between the two ends. There are 14 residues in the CDR3. CDR3 DNA sequence: TGTGCCAGCAGTTTATTGCAGGGCAATCAGCCCCAGCATTTT. Amino acid sequence: CASSLLQGNQPQHF.